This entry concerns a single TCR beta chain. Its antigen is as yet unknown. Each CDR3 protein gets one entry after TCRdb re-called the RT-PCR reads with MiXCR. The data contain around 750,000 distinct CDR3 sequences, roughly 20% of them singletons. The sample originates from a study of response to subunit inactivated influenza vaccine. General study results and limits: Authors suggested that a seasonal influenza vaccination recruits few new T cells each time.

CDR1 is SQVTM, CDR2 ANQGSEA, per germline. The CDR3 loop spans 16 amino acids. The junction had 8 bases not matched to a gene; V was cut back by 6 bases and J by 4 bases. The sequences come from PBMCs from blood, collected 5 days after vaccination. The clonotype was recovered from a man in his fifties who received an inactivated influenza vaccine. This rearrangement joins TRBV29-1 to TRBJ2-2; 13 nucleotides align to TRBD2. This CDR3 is CSVRGLAGVSTGELFF. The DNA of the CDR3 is TGCAGCGTCCGAGGACTAGCGGGAGTTAGCACCGGGGAGCTGTTTTTT.